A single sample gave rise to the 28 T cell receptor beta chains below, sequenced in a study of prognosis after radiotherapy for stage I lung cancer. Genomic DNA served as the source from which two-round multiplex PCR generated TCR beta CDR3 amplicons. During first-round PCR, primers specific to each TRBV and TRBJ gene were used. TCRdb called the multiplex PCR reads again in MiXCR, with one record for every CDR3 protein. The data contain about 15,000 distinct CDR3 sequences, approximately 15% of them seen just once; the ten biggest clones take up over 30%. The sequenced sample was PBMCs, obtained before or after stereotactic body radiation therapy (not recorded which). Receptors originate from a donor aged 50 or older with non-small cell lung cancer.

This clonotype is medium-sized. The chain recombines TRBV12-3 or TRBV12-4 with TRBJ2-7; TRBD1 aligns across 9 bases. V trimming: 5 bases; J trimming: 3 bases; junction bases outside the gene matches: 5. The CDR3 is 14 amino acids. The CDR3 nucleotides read TGTGCCAGCAGTCGGACAGGGGCCAACTACGAGCAGTACTTC. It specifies CASSRTGANYEQYF.

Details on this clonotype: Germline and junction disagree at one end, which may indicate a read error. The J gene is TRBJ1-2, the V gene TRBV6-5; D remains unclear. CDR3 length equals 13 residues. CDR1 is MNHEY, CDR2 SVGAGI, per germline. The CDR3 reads CACSYGRDYGYTF. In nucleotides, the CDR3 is TGTGCCTGCAGTTATGGGCGGGACTATGGCTACACCTTC.

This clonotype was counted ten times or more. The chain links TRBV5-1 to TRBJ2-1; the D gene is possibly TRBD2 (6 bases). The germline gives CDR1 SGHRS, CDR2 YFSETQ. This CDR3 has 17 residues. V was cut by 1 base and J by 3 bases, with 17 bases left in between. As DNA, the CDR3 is TGCGCCAGCAGCTTGAGGTTCGGGGGAACCTTCTACAATGAGCAGTTCTTC. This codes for CASSLRFGGTFYNEQFF.

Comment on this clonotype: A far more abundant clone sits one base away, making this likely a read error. This CDR3 reads CASSVIHGPEAFF. For the CDR3, the DNA is TGTGCCAGCAGTGTTATACATGGCCCTGAAGCTTTCTTT. The chain joins TRBV6-2 or TRBV6-3 to TRBJ1-1; unclear D gene. V lost 5 bases to trimming and J lost 6 bases, with 13 bases between them. This CDR3 spans 13 amino acids. The germline CDR1 and CDR2 sequences are MNHEY and SVGEGT.

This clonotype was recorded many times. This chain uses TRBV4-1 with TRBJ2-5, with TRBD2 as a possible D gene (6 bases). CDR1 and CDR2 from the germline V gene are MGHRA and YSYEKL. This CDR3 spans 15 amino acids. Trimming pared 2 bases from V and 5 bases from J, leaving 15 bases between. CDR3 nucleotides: TGCGCCAGCAGCCAACTAACTAGCAGGTGGGAGACCCAGTACTTC. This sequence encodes CASSQLTSRWETQYF.

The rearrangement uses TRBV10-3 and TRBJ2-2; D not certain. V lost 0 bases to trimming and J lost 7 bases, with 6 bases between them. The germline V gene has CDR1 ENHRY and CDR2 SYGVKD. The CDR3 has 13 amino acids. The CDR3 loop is CAISESKDGELFF. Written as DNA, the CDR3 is TGTGCCATCAGTGAGTCAAAAGACGGGGAGCTGTTTTTT.

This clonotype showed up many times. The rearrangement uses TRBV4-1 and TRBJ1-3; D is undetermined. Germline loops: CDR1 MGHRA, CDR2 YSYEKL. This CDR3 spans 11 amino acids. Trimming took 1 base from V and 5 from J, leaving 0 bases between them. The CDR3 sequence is CASSQGNTIYF. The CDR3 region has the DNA TGCGCCAGCAGCCAAGGAAACACCATATATTTT.

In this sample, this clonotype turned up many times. The CDR3 region is CSVEVGLAGGMDTQYF. The DNA of the CDR3 is TGCAGCGTTGAAGTAGGGCTAGCGGGAGGAATGGATACGCAGTATTTT. This rearrangement joins TRBV29-1 to TRBJ2-3; 11 bases agree with TRBD2. Germline V gene sequence: CDR1 SQVTM, CDR2 ANQGSEA. This CDR3 has 16 amino acids. Germline trimming cut 1 base from V and 6 bases from J; bases unmatched to any gene: 9.

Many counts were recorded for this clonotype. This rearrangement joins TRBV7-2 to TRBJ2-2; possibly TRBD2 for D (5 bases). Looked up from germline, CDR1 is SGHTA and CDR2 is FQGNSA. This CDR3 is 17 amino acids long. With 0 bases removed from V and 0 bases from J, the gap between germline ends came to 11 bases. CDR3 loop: CASSLASRRANTGELFF. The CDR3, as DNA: TGTGCCAGCAGCTTAGCTAGCCGGCGGGCGAACACCGGGGAGCTGTTTTTT.

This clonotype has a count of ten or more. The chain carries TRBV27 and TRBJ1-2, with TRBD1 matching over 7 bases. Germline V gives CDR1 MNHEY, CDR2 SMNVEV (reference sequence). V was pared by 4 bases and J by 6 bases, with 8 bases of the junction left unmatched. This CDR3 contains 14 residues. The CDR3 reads CASSSYNQGDGYTF. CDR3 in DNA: TGTGCCAGCAGTTCATACAACCAGGGGGATGGCTACACCTTC.

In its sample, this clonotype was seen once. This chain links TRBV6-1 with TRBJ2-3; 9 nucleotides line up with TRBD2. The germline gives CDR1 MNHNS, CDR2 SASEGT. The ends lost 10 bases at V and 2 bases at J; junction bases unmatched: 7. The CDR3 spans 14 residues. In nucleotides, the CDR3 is TGTGCCACCGTCAGCGGGGGGCCCACAGATACGCAGTATTTT. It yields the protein CATVSGGPTDTQYF.

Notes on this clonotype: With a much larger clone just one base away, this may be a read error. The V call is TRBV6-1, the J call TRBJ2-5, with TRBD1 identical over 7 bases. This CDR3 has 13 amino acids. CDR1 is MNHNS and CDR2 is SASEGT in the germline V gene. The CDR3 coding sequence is TGTGCCACCAGTCCGGGACAGCAAGAGACCCAGTACTTC. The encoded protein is CATSPGQQETQYF.

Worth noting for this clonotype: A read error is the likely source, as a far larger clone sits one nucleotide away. CDR3 DNA sequence: TGTGCCAGTAGTATGATGGAACTAGCAGGACACAATGAGCAGTTCTTC. The encoded protein is CASSMMELAGHNEQFF. This sequence joins TRBV19 and TRBJ2-5; D might be TRBD2 (6 bases). The J call is in doubt because the DNA end fits TRBJ2-1 better. CDR1 is LNHDA and CDR2 is SQIVND in the germline V gene (reference sequence). This CDR3 contains 16 residues.

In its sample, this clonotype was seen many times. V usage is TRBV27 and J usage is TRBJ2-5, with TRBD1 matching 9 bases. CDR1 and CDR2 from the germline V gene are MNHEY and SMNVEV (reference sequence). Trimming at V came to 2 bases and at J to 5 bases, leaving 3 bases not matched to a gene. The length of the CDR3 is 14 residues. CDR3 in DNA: TGTGCCAGCAGTTTAACAGGGGGCTGGGAGACCCAGTACTTC. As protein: CASSLTGGWETQYF.

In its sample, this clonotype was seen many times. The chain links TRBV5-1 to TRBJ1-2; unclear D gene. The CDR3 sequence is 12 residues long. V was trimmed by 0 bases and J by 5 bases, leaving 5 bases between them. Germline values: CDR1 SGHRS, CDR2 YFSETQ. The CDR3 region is CASSLAEYGYTF. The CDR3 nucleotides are TGCGCCAGCAGCTTGGCAGAATATGGCTACACCTTC.

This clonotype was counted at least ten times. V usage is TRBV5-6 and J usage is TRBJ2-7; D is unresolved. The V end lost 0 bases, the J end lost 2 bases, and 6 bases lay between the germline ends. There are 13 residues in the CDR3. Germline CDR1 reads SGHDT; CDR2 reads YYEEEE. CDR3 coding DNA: TGTGCCAGCAGCTTGGGAGACCCCTACGAGCAGTACGTC. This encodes CASSLGDPYEQYV.

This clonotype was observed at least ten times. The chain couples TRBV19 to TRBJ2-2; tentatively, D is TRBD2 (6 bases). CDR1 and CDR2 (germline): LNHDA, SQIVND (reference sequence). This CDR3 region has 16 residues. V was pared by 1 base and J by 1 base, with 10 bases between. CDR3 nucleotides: TGTGCCAGTAGTATAGCGCCTAGCGTGAACACCGGGGAGCTGTTTTTT. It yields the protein CASSIAPSVNTGELFF.

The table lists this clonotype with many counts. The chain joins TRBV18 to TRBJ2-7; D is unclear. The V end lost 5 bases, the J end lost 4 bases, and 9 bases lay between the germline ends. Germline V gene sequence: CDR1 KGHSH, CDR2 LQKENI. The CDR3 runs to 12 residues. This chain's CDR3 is CASSDKQYEQYF. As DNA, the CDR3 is TGTGCCAGCTCAGATAAACAATACGAGCAGTACTTC.

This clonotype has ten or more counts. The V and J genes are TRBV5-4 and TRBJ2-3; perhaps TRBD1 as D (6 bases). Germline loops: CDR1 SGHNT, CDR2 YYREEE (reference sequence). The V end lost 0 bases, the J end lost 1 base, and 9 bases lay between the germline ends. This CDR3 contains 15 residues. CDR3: CASSLAWGRTDTQYF. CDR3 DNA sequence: TGTGCCAGCAGCTTGGCCTGGGGGCGCACAGATACGCAGTATTTT.

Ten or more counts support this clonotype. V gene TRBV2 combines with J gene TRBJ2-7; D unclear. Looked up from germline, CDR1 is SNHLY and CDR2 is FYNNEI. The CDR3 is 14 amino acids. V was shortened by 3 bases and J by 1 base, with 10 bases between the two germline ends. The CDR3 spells CASSDHGLSYEQYF. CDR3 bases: TGTGCCAGCAGTGACCATGGGTTATCCTACGAGCAGTACTTC.

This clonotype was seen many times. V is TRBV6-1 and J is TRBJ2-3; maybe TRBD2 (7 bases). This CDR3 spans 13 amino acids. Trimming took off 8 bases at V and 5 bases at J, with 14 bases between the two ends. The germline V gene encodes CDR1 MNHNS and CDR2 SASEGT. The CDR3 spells CASEGGARDTQYF. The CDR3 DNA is TGTGCCAGCGAAGGGGGGGCAAGAGATACGCAGTATTTT.

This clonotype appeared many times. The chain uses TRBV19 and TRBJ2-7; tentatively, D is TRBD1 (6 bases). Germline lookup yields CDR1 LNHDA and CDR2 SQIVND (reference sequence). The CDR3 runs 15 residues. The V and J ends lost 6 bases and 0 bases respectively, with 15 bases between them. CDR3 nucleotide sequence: TGTGCCAGTAGCCTACTCAGGGGTAGCTCCTACGAGCAGTACTTC. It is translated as CASSLLRGSSYEQYF. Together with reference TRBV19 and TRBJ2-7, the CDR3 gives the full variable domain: DGGITQSPKYLFRKEGQNVTLSCEQNLNHDAMYWYRQDPGQGLRLIYYSQIVNDFQKGDIAEGYSVSREKKESFPLTVTSAQKNPTAFYLCASSLLRGSSYEQYFGPGTRLTVT.

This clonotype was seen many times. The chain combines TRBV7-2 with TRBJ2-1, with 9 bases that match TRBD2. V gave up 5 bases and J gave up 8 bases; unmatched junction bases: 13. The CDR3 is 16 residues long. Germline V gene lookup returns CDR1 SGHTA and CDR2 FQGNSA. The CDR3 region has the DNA TGTGCCAGCAGCCACGATGGGGCGGGAGGGGGCGATGAGCAGTTCTTC. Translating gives CASSHDGAGGGDEQFF. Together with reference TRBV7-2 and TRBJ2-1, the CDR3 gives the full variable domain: GAGVSQSPSNKVTEKGKDVELRCDPISGHTALYWYRQSLGQGLEFLIYFQGNSAPDKSGLPSDRFSAERTGGSVSTLTIQRTQQEDSAVYLCASSHDGAGGGDEQFFGPGTRLTVL.

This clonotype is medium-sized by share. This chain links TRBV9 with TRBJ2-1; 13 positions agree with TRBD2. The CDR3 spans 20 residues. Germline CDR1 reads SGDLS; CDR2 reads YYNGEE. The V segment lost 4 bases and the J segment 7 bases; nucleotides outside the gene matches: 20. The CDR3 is CASSPSLRGWTSGRPNEQFF. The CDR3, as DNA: TGTGCCAGCAGCCCTTCCCTTCGGGGGTGGACTAGCGGGAGACCGAATGAGCAGTTCTTC.

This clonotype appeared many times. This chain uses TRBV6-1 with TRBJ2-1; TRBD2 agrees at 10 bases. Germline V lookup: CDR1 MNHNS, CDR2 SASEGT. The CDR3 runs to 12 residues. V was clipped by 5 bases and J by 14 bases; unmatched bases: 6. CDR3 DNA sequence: TGTGCCAGCAGTATCGAGCGGGGGGGCGAGTTCTTC. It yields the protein CASSIERGGEFF.

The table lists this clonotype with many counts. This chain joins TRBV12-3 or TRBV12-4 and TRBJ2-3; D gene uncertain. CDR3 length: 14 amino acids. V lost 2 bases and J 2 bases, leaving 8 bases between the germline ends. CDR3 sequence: CASSLSRITDTQYF. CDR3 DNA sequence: TGTGCCAGCAGTTTAAGTAGGATCACAGATACGCAGTATTTT.

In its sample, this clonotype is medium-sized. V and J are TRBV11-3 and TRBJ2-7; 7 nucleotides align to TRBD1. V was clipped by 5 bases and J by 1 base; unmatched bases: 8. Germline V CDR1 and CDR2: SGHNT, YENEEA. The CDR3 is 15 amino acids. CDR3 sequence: CASSTRTGLSYEQYF. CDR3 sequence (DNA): TGTGCCAGCAGCACGCGGACAGGTCTTTCCTACGAGCAGTACTTC.

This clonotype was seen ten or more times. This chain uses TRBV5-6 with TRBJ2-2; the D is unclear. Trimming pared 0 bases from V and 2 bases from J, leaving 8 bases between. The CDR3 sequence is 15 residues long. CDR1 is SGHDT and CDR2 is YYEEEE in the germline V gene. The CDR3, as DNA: TGTGCCAGCAGCTTGGATCCGGCAAACACCGGGGAGCTGTTTTTT. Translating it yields CASSLDPANTGELFF.